This T cell receptor beta chain comes out of a study of preoperative IRX-2 immunotherapy in early breast cancer. Measured with immunoSEQ multiplex PCR; TCRdb has only the in-frame clones, and not every one. The sample lists roughly 34,000 clones; 89% were seen once. CDR3 length equals 16 residues. Looked up from germline, CDR1 is SGHNT and CDR2 is YENEEA. V lost 5 bases and J lost 0, with 14 bases in between. The sample's treatment: preoperative locoregional IRX-2 cytokine immunotherapy. Preoperative locoregional IRX-2 cytokine immunotherapy was tested in the phase Ib source study. This clone appeared once.

The rearrangement uses TRBV11-3 and TRBJ1-3; D call uncertain. The source of this sequence is a human donor with breast cancer. Sequencing was performed on tumor tissue, taken after IRX-2 immunotherapy. The CDR3 DNA reads TGTGCCAGCAGCCCCGAAGGAGTACACTCTGGAAACACCATATATTTT. Translated: CASSPEGVHSGNTIYF.